Shown below are 25 T cell receptor beta chains from a single sample sequenced in a study of CD8+ T cells in alopecia areata. Sequencing used cDNA as its template, made by extracting RNA and reverse transcribing it. Clones were sequenced by immunoSEQ multiplex PCR, and TCRdb holds only the in-frame ones, with some missing. Of fewer than 250,000 clones detected, roughly 64% appear once; the ten largest clones hold roughly 4.2%. Treatment denoted: oral pan-JAK inhibitor, 5-10 mg twice daily. The sample here was CD4+ T cells sorted from blood, taken at week 4, from a patient treated with tofacitinib. These receptors originate from a human donor with alopecia areata.

This chain connects TRBV19 to TRBJ2-4; the match to TRBD2 covers 10 bases. The trim removed 7 bases at V and 9 bases at J, leaving 9 bases unmatched. In germline, CDR1 is LNHDA, CDR2 SQIVND (reference sequence). This CDR3 has 14 amino acids. The CDR3 loop is CASNQAGGLSIQYF. The CDR3 DNA sequence: TGTGCCAGTAACCAAGCGGGGGGGCTGAGCATTCAGTACTTC.

This clone came up once. The V call is TRBV29-1, the J call TRBJ2-3; possibly TRBD2 for D (5 bases). The CDR3 length is 15 residues. The germline V and J ends were trimmed by 8 bases and 2 bases, with 20 bases remaining between them. Germline CDR1 is SQVTM and CDR2 is ANQGSEA. The CDR3 sequence: CSIRRGGLSTDTQYF. The CDR3 DNA is TGCAGCATCCGACGTGGAGGCTTGTCCACAGATACGCAGTATTTT.

This chain joins TRBV7-8 and TRBJ2-5, with 12 bases aligning to TRBD2. This CDR3 has 16 residues. V trimming: 2 bases; J trimming: 5 bases; junction bases outside the gene matches: 6. From germline, CDR1 is SGHVS and CDR2 FQNEAQ. DNA for the CDR3: TGTGCCAGCAGCTTACTCGGGACTAGCGGGCAGGAGACCCAGTACTTC. Its protein is CASSLLGTSGQETQYF. The whole variable domain, filled in from reference TRBV7-8 and TRBJ2-5, reads GAGVSQSPRYKVAKRGQDVALRCDPISGHVSLFWYQQALGQGPEFLTYFQNEAQLDKSGLPSDRFFAERPEGSVSTLKIQRTQQEDSAVYLCASSLLGTSGQETQYFGPGTRLLVL.

The chain combines TRBV4-3 with TRBJ2-1; no definite D call. The CDR3 contains 14 residues. Germline V gene sequence: CDR1 LGHNA, CDR2 YSLEER. Trimming took 1 base from V and 6 from J, leaving 10 bases between them. CDR3 loop: CASSQVLVFNEQFF. In DNA form, the CDR3 reads TGCGCCAGCAGCCAAGTCCTAGTGTTCAATGAGCAGTTCTTC.

The chain uses TRBV30 and TRBJ1-1; D remains ambiguous. V dropped 2 bases and J dropped 1 base, with 26 bases sitting between them. There are 19 residues in the CDR3. Per the germline V gene, CDR1 is GTSNPN and CDR2 is SVGIG (reference sequence). DNA of the CDR3: TGTGCCTGGAGTATACCCGGAGGTCTTAAGGCGGGTTGGAACACTGAAGCTTTCTTT. Encoded protein: CAWSIPGGLKAGWNTEAFF.

The gene calls are TRBV9 and TRBJ2-1; TRBD2 matches 8 bases. The germline CDR1 and CDR2 sequences are SGDLS and YYNGEE. This CDR3 is 14 amino acids long. V lost 2 bases to trimming and J lost 9 bases; unmatched junction nucleotides: 7. The CDR3 loop is CASSVGGADVEQFF. The CDR3 DNA reads TGTGCCAGCAGCGTCGGGGGGGCCGATGTTGAGCAGTTCTTC.

A single count supports this clone. The chain employs TRBV7-2 and TRBJ2-4, with 8 bases that match TRBD1. Trimming removed 2 bases from V and 7 bases from J; junction bases left unmatched: 7. The CDR3 runs 15 residues. CDR1 and CDR2 from the germline V gene are SGHTA and FQGNSA. The CDR3 here is CASSLSAGGSNIQYF. The CDR3 bases are TGTGCCAGCAGCTTATCTGCAGGGGGCAGTAACATTCAGTACTTC.

The chain joins TRBV4-1 to TRBJ1-2; D is ambiguous. This CDR3 has 15 residues. Deletions cut 1 base from V and 10 bases from J, with 19 bases between. Per germline, CDR1 MGHRA and CDR2 YSYEKL. The CDR3 region is CASSQGRSPRVVYTF. In DNA form, the CDR3 reads TGCGCCAGCAGCCAAGGGAGGAGTCCGCGGGTCGTCTACACCTTC.

This rearrangement joins TRBV7-9 to TRBJ2-4; TRBD1 matches at 8 bases. This CDR3 contains 18 residues. With V trimmed by 5 bases and J by 0 bases, 12 bases remained unmatched. Germline CDR1 SEHNR, CDR2 FQNEAQ (reference sequence). CDR3 sequence reads: CASSTKTRQGIAKNIQYF. CDR3 in DNA: TGTGCCAGCAGCACCAAAACGCGACAGGGGATAGCCAAAAACATTCAGTACTTC. The whole variable domain, filled in from reference TRBV7-9 and TRBJ2-4, reads DTGVSQNPRHKITKRGQNVTFRCDPISEHNRLYWYRQTLGQGPEFLTYFQNEAQLEKSRLLSDRFSAERPKGSFSTLEIQRTEQGDSAMYLCASSTKTRQGIAKNIQYFGAGTRLSVL.

The J gene is TRBJ2-2, the V gene TRBV2; D remains unclear. The germline V gene has CDR1 SNHLY and CDR2 FYNNEI. Trimming removed 4 bases from V and 2 bases from J, with 8 bases in between. This CDR3 has 14 residues. The CDR3 region has the DNA TGTGCCAGCAGTGCGGGCTCAAACACCGGGGAGCTGTTTTTT. Translated: CASSAGSNTGELFF.

The V call is TRBV29-1, the J call TRBJ1-2; D uncertain. The CDR3 totals 11 residues. V was pared by 4 bases and J by 4 bases, with 7 bases between. Germline V CDR1 and CDR2: SQVTM, ANQGSEA. CDR3 region: CSVALGYGYTF. The CDR3 coding sequence is TGCAGCGTTGCTTTAGGCTATGGCTACACCTTC.

The CDR3 sequence: CASSEGTSTAKNIQYF. The CDR3 DNA sequence: TGTGCCAGCAGTGAAGGGACTAGTACAGCCAAAAACATTCAGTACTTC. The rearrangement links TRBV25-1 to TRBJ2-4, with TRBD2 identical over 8 bases. Trimming cost V 2 bases and J 0 bases; bases outside gene matches: 3. CDR1 is MGHDK, CDR2 SYGVNS, per germline. The CDR3 spans 16 residues.

This clone has just a few counts. The chain combines TRBV10-3 with TRBJ1-1; the match to TRBD1 covers 7 bases. This CDR3 has 12 amino acids. Germline loops: CDR1 ENHRY, CDR2 SYGVKD. The V gene end was trimmed by 7 bases and the J gene end by 5 bases; junction bases not matched to a gene: 4. The DNA of the CDR3 is TGTGCCATCAAGGGGGCGAGGACTGAAGCTTTCTTT. Translating it yields CAIKGARTEAFF.

V usage is TRBV12-5 and J usage is TRBJ1-1; D remains unclear. V lost 0 bases, J lost 5 bases, and 7 bases lay in between. CDR1 LGHNT and CDR2 FRNRAP come from the germline V gene. This CDR3 contains 13 residues. DNA of the CDR3: TGTGCTAGTGGTTTGGTTGGACGTACTGAAGCTTTCTTT. Translation gives CASGLVGRTEAFF.

V is TRBV7-9 and J is TRBJ2-5; TRBD1 is a possible D gene (6 bases). This CDR3 is 13 amino acids long. The V end lost 0 bases, the J end lost 5 bases, and 7 bases lay between the germline ends. Germline V gives CDR1 SEHNR, CDR2 FQNEAQ (reference sequence). CDR3 nucleotide sequence: TGTGCCAGCAGCTTAGCGGGGGCGGAGACCCAGTACTTC. Its protein is CASSLAGAETQYF.

The chain employs TRBV5-4 and TRBJ2-5; D perhaps matches TRBD2 (6 bases). CDR3 length equals 13 residues. V lost 0 bases and J 5 bases, leaving 8 bases between the germline ends. The V gene's germline CDR1 is SGHNT and CDR2 YYREEE (reference sequence). For the CDR3, the DNA is TGTGCCAGCAGCTTGGACGGAGGGGAGACCCAGTACTTC. Protein sequence: CASSLDGGETQYF.

This clone was found once. The chain carries TRBV7-2 and TRBJ2-3, with a weak D call TRBD2 (7 bases). The germline V and J ends were trimmed by 1 base and 1 base, with 12 bases remaining between them. There are 16 residues in the CDR3. The germline gives CDR1 SGHTA, CDR2 FQGNSA. The CDR3 spells CASSLGGGAGTDTQYF. DNA for the CDR3: TGTGCCAGCAGCTTAGGCGGGGGCGCGGGCACAGATACGCAGTATTTT.

This clone was detected only a few times. V gene TRBV29-1 combines with J gene TRBJ1-1, with 7 bases that match TRBD1. Trimming removed 7 bases from V and 5 bases from J; junction bases left unmatched: 4. The CDR3 sequence is 11 residues long. The germline V gene encodes CDR1 SQVTM and CDR2 ANQGSEA. The CDR3 here is CSGYRGTEAFF. The CDR3 coding sequence is TGCAGCGGCTACAGGGGAACTGAAGCTTTCTTT.

In its sample, this clone was seen a few times. V usage is TRBV23-1 and J usage is TRBJ2-7; D is perhaps TRBD1 (5 bases). Being an ORF, TRBV23-1 has a function that is uncertain. Between the trimmed V and J ends, which lost 6 bases and 2 bases, there was a span of 14 bases. The CDR3 has 14 amino acids. In DNA, the CDR3 is TGCGCCAGCAGCCGTACGGACAAAACCTACGAGCAGTACTTC. Amino acid sequence: CASSRTDKTYEQYF.

The rearrangement joins TRBV30 to TRBJ2-1; possibly TRBD1 for D (6 bases). Germline V gives CDR1 GTSNPN, CDR2 SVGIG (reference sequence). This CDR3 contains 15 residues. The V and J ends lost 1 base and 2 bases respectively, with 12 bases between them. The CDR3 spells CAWSEGQGPYNEQFF. CDR3 sequence (DNA): TGTGCCTGGAGTGAAGGTCAGGGGCCCTACAATGAGCAGTTCTTC.

For this clone: An end of the junction does not agree with germline; a read error may underlie this. This sequence joins TRBV29-1 and TRBJ2-1; D call uncertain. This CDR3 comprises 10 residues. CDR1 is SQVTM and CDR2 is ANQGSEA in the germline V gene. The DNA for the CDR3 is TGCAGCGTTGAAGATGAAATCAGGCTCTTC. It translates to CSVEDEIRLF.

This clone came up a few times. The gene calls are TRBV5-6 and TRBJ2-6; D may be TRBD1 or TRBD2 (5 bases each). The germline gives CDR1 SGHDT, CDR2 YYEEEE. V was shortened by 4 bases and J by 2 bases, with 13 bases between the two germline ends. The length of the CDR3 is 16 residues. As DNA, the CDR3 is TGTGCCAGCAGCCCGGTGGGGGTAACTGGGGCCAACGTCCTGACTTTC. This sequence encodes CASSPVGVTGANVLTF.

The V and J genes are TRBV5-1 and TRBJ2-7; a weak D match, TRBD2 (5 bases). Germline CDR1 is SGHRS and CDR2 is YFSETQ. Trimming removed 3 bases at V and 5 bases at J, with 18 bases between. This CDR3 is built from 15 residues. The CDR3 DNA reads as TGCGCCAGCAGCTATTGGAGAGGACTTGCGGACGAGCAGTACTTC. It is translated as CASSYWRGLADEQYF.

This rearrangement joins TRBV5-6 to TRBJ2-1, with D possibly matching TRBD1 (6 bases). CDR1 and CDR2 (germline): SGHDT, YYEEEE. With 4 bases removed from V and 8 bases from J, the gap between germline ends came to 13 bases. This CDR3 is built from 13 residues. The DNA for the CDR3 is TGTGCCAGCAGCGTGCAGGGGTTGGATGAGCAGTTCTTC. Protein: CASSVQGLDEQFF.

In this sample, this clone turned up a few times. This chain joins TRBV9 and TRBJ2-2; TRBD1 might be the D (8 bases). This CDR3 comprises 16 residues. Germline V gives CDR1 SGDLS, CDR2 YYNGEE. V lost 6 bases, J lost 2 bases, and 17 bases lay in between. This CDR3 is CASTQGAGENTGELFF. CDR3 DNA sequence: TGTGCCAGCACCCAGGGGGCGGGGGAAAACACCGGGGAGCTGTTTTTT. The entire variable domain, with the rest obtained from reference TRBV9 and TRBJ2-2, is as follows: DSGVTQTPKHLITATGQRVTLRCSPRSGDLSVYWYQQSLDQGLQFLIQYYNGEERAKGNILERFSAQQFPDLHSELNLSSLELGDSALYFCASTQGAGENTGELFFGEGSRLTVL.